A selection of T cell receptor beta chains follows, all from one sample in a study of cytomegalovirus exposure and HLA in healthy donors. The repertoire was sequenced with immunoSEQ multiplex PCR; TCRdb's copy has only in-frame clones and lacks some. The sample includes roughly 220,000 clones, approximately 80% seen only once; the top ten take around 15%. Material for sequencing was PBMCs. These receptors were collected from a woman between 25 and 40 years old in good health and CMV-seropositive. Both conserved end residues are part of each CDR3. D genes are given only for firm matches.

D,J,V,CDR3
NA,TRBJ2-3,TRBV29-1,CSVGDRSDTQYF
NA,TRBJ2-1,TRBV4-3,CASSQERGDEQFF
NA,TRBJ2-3,TRBV19,CASSAADTQYF
NA,TRBJ1-1,TRBV27,CASSFRQNTEAFF
NA,TRBJ2-7,TRBV27,CASSPEGGAVYEQYF
NA,TRBJ2-7,TRBV28,CASSPSGPESSVPYEQYF
TRBD2,TRBJ2-3,TRBV9,CASSVVETSGRVTQYF
TRBD1,TRBJ1-2,TRBV7-2,CASSPDRGRSGYTF
NA,TRBJ2-1,TRBV11-2,CASSPWGAALTNNEQFF
TRBD1,TRBJ1-1,TRBV4-2,CASSQVGTGREAFF
NA,TRBJ2-7,TRBV14,CASSQVGGYEQYF
TRBD1,TRBJ2-7,TRBV19,CASSIGAGTGFLEQYF
NA,TRBJ1-5,TRBV15,CATSRGRDRTYGSNQPQHF
NA,TRBJ1-2,TRBV13,CASSSDGDYGYTF
TRBD2,TRBJ2-3,TRBV5-8,CASSLVASGTDTQYF
NA,TRBJ2-3,TRBV28,CASSLWQLSTDTQYF
NA,TRBJ1-4,TRBV27,CASSFNEKLFF
NA,TRBJ2-7,TRBV29-1,CSVIRTEGEQYF
NA,TRBJ2-1,TRBV9,CASGETSSYNEQFF
NA,TRBJ1-2,TRBV6-1,CASSELEGEGSGYTF
NA,TRBJ1-1,TRBV9,CASSGRWGTTEAFF
NA,TRBJ2-7,TRBV30,CAWVSKGGTYEQYF
NA,TRBJ1-1,TRBV27,CASSSILENTEAFF
NA,TRBJ1-4,TRBV6-6,CASSHSSSATNEKLFF
NA,TRBJ1-3,TRBV30,CAWRWGSGNTIYF
NA,TRBJ1-1,TRBV11-2,CASGQNTEAFF
NA,TRBJ2-3,TRBV11-2,CASSPRVNTDTQYF
TRBD2,TRBJ2-7,TRBV29-1,CSVARLAGSGEQYF
NA,TRBJ2-5,TRBV5-1,CASSPTTHREGKTQYF
NA,TRBJ2-7,TRBV6-1,CASSEGNRGGSYEQYF
TRBD1,TRBJ1-1,TRBV5-6,CASSLKGANTEAFF
NA,TRBJ2-7,TRBV28,CASSFPLQLKNHYEQYF
NA,TRBJ2-7,TRBV29-1,CSAVWDRSYEQYF
NA,TRBJ2-1,TRBV29-1,CSAPIQNEQFF
TRBD1,TRBJ1-1,TRBV13,CASSLVQGAIEAFF
TRBD2,TRBJ2-3,TRBV27,CAASPREGRPTQYF
TRBD1,TRBJ2-7,TRBV5-5,CASSQPGQGRYEQYF
NA,TRBJ1-1,TRBV29-1,CSVAKDTEAFF
NA,TRBJ2-2,TRBV15,CATSRDRRTGELFF
TRBD1,TRBJ2-5,TRBV12-5,CASGLGQGEKGETQYF
TRBD1,TRBJ2-3,TRBV27,CASSPDRGGTDTQYF
NA,TRBJ2-6,TRBV9,CASSASGAGANVLTF
TRBD1,TRBJ1-2,TRBV28,CASSRTGVYGYTF
NA,TRBJ2-3,TRBV30,CAWSATHTDTQYF
NA,TRBJ2-3,TRBV9,CASKGADTQYF